These 12 T cell receptor beta chains originate from one sample sequenced in a study of T cells after yellow fever vaccination. TCRdb re-derived calls from the 5' RACE reads in MiXCR, one entry per CDR3 protein. This repertoire shows 150,000 to 200,000 distinct CDR3 sequences, 11% found once; its top ten account for 36%. The sequences come from CD8+ T cells sorted from PBMCs, collected 15 days after the yellow fever booster vaccination. The receptors were gathered from a man between 18 and 35 years old who received the YFV17D yellow fever vaccine.

A few counts support this clonotype. The chain couples TRBV5-6 to TRBJ1-5, with D possibly matching TRBD1 (5 bases). The germline CDR1 and CDR2 sequences are SGHDT and YYEEEE. Deletions cut 2 bases from V and 5 bases from J, with 17 bases between. The CDR3 is 16 residues long. CDR3 in DNA: TGTGCCAGCAGCTTCTCCGGGACGGAGCGCGATCAGCCCCAGCATTTT. Amino acid sequence: CASSFSGTERDQPQHF.

In this sample, this clonotype turned up a few times. The chain employs TRBV5-5 and TRBJ2-1; 9 bases are a match to TRBD1. J was trimmed by 7 bases and V by 0 bases; bases with no gene match: 5. CDR3 length: 15 residues. The germline V gene has CDR1 SGHKS and CDR2 YYEKEE (reference sequence). CDR3 nucleotides: TGTGCCAGCAGCTTGGGTGTGACAGGGGGAAATGAGCAGTTCTTC. It is translated as CASSLGVTGGNEQFF. The full variable domain, its missing parts supplied by reference TRBV5-5 and TRBJ2-1, is DAGVTQSPTHLIKTRGQQVTLRCSPISGHKSVSWYQQVLGQGPQFIFQYYEKEERGRGNFPDRFSARQFPNYSSELNVNALLLGDSALYLCASSLGVTGGNEQFFGPGTRLTVL.

V is TRBV15 and J is TRBJ1-5; D remains ambiguous. The CDR3 contains 8 residues. Germline-derived CDR1 and CDR2 are LNHNV and YYDKDF (reference sequence). CDR3 bases: TGTAGCAATCAGCCCCAGCATTTT. Protein sequence: CSNQPQHF.

V gene TRBV6-5 combines with J gene TRBJ2-7, with D possibly TRBD1 on 6 matching bases. The CDR3 runs to 15 residues. Trimming cost V 0 bases and J 2 bases, with 11 bases left between them. Germline loops: CDR1 MNHEY, CDR2 SVGAGI. The CDR3 loop reads CASSYSTDRPYEQYF. In DNA, the CDR3 is TGTGCCAGCAGTTACTCGACCGACAGGCCCTACGAGCAGTACTTC.

This chain connects TRBV14 to TRBJ2-1, with 9 nucleotides matching TRBD2. Looked up from germline, CDR1 is SGHDN and CDR2 is FVKESK. The CDR3 sequence is 15 residues long. Trimming removed 5 bases from V and 6 bases from J; junction bases left unmatched: 8. CDR3 sequence reads: CASSFYAGGVNEQFF. CDR3 nucleotides: TGTGCCAGCAGCTTCTACGCGGGGGGGGTCAATGAGCAGTTCTTC.

This clonotype was seen only a few times. The chain joins TRBV3-1 to TRBJ2-7; the D gene is possibly TRBD2 (5 bases). With 0 bases removed from V and 0 bases from J, the gap between germline ends came to 9 bases. The CDR3 has 15 residues. Germline assignment: CDR1 LGHDT and CDR2 YNNKEL (reference sequence). CDR3 region: CASSQERAASYEQYF. In nucleotides, the CDR3 is TGTGCCAGCAGCCAAGAGCGGGCAGCCTCCTACGAGCAGTACTTC.

The J gene is TRBJ2-3, the V gene TRBV4-2; D call uncertain. With 0 bases removed from V and 0 bases from J, the gap between germline ends came to 16 bases. The germline CDR1 and CDR2 sequences are LGHNA and YNFKEQ. This CDR3 is built from 18 residues. The CDR3 protein is CASSQDLTAWMSTDTQYF. As DNA, the CDR3 is TGTGCCAGCAGCCAAGATCTTACAGCCTGGATGAGCACAGATACGCAGTATTTT.

This clonotype was recorded at least ten times. The rearrangement joins TRBV4-3 to TRBJ2-4; TRBD2 aligns across 11 bases. V was pared by 0 bases and J by 0 bases, with 7 bases of the junction left unmatched. From germline, CDR1 is LGHNA and CDR2 YSLEER. The CDR3 contains 19 residues. DNA of the CDR3: TGCGCCAGCAGCCAAGACGAGGCTAGCGGGGGGCTAGCCAAAAACATTCAGTACTTC. Amino acids: CASSQDEASGGLAKNIQYF.

This clonotype was observed a handful of times. This chain links TRBV7-2 with TRBJ1-1; D is uncertain. The CDR3 sequence is 14 residues long. The germline V gene encodes CDR1 SGHTA and CDR2 FQGNSA. V lost 6 bases to trimming and J lost 0 bases, with 11 bases between them. This CDR3 is CASSPADMNTEAFF. DNA of the CDR3: TGTGCCAGCAGTCCCGCCGACATGAACACTGAAGCTTTCTTT.

Ten or more counts support this clonotype. The J gene is TRBJ2-7, the V gene TRBV5-1; 8 bases are a match to TRBD1. This CDR3 has 16 residues. The germline gives CDR1 SGHRS, CDR2 YFSETQ. The junction had 8 bases not matched to a gene; V was cut back by 0 bases and J by 3 bases. The CDR3 nucleotides read TGCGCCAGCAGCTTGGTCCCGGACAGGGAACTCTACGAGCAGTACTTC. Translating gives CASSLVPDRELYEQYF.

This clonotype was counted only a few times. The chain is built from TRBV6-6 and TRBJ2-1; D is uncertain. V lost 3 bases and J lost 12, with 9 bases in between. CDR3 size: 11 residues. Germline V CDR1 and CDR2: MNHNY, SVGAGI (reference sequence). In DNA, the CDR3 is TGTGCCAGCAGTTATGGGAAAGGGCAGTTCTTC. Translated: CASSYGKGQFF.

This clonotype was seen only a few times. This sequence joins TRBV21-1 and TRBJ2-1. TRBV21-1 is noted as a pseudogene. The CDR3 is 10 residues long. The CDR3 DNA sequence: TGTGCCAGCAGCAAAGGTACCACCGTCTTC. Translation: CASSKGTTVF.